The 14 T cell receptor beta chains below come from one sample, sequenced in a study of T cells in localized non-small cell lung cancer. Assay used: immunoSEQ multiplex PCR; TCRdb lists only in-frame clones, some missing. The sample yields 2,000 or so clones, 38% seen once. The sample in question was lung tumor tissue, obtained before any cancer treatment. Receptor source: a female donor of 60 years or more with stage I lung adenocarcinoma.

The chain combines TRBV19 with TRBJ2-5; D remains unclear. Germline CDR1 is LNHDA and CDR2 is SQIVND (reference sequence). This CDR3 has 11 amino acids. V lost 3 bases and J lost 1, with 0 bases in between. CDR3 amino acids: CASSIQETQYF. DNA for the CDR3: TGTGCCAGTAGTATCCAAGAGACCCAGTACTTC.

The J gene is TRBJ2-5, the V gene TRBV18; 9 bases line up with TRBD1. The CDR3 totals 15 residues. Germline lookup yields CDR1 KGHSH and CDR2 LQKENI. After removal of 3 bases from V and 4 bases from J, the junction contained 6 bases not matched to a gene. CDR3 DNA sequence: TGTGCCAGCTCACCCGGGACAGGGATTGGAGAGACCCAGTACTTC. This translates into CASSPGTGIGETQYF.

This chain uses TRBV10-2 with TRBJ2-1, with TRBD2 identical over 8 bases. V was pared by 5 bases and J by 6 bases, with 9 bases of the junction left unmatched. Germline assignment: CDR1 WSHSY and CDR2 SAAADI. The CDR3 is 15 residues long. CDR3 nucleotide sequence: TGCGCCAGCAGTCTGAGCGGGGGAGGATTCAATGAGCAGTTCTTC. The encoded protein is CASSLSGGGFNEQFF.

J is TRBJ1-3 and V is TRBV15, with D unresolved. CDR1 and CDR2 from the germline V gene are LNHNV and YYDKDF (reference sequence). The CDR3 sequence is 16 residues long. Trimming cost V 1 base and J 2 bases, with 12 bases left between them. The CDR3 region is CATSRVVLVAGNTIYF. CDR3 nucleotide sequence: TGTGCCACCAGCAGAGTTGTCCTGGTTGCTGGAAACACCATATATTTT.

The chain uses TRBV6-8 and TRBJ2-4; 7 positions agree with TRBD2. The junction had 10 bases not matched to a gene; V was cut back by 7 bases and J by 1 base. From germline, CDR1 is MNHGY and CDR2 SAAAGT. This CDR3 has 16 amino acids. The CDR3 DNA reads as TGTGCCAGCAATCCCGGGGGAGGGCGCGCCAAAAACATTCAGTACTTC. Its translation is CASNPGGGRAKNIQYF.

V gene TRBV29-1 combines with J gene TRBJ2-6; D unclear. This CDR3 region has 14 residues. Per germline, CDR1 SQVTM and CDR2 ANQGSEA. Trimming removed 7 bases from V and 0 bases from J, with 10 bases in between. The DNA of the CDR3 is TGCAGCGCCTCGGCAGTCTCTGGGGCCAACGTCCTGACTTTC. Its translation: CSASAVSGANVLTF.

The V and J genes are TRBV18 and TRBJ2-5; D could derive from TRBD1 or TRBD2 (5 bases each). V lost 3 bases, J lost 5 bases, and 13 bases lay in between. Germline V gene sequence: CDR1 KGHSH, CDR2 LQKENI. There are 14 residues in the CDR3. CDR3 DNA: TGTGCCAGCTCACCGTCAGGGAGAGGCGAGACCCAGTACTTC. Its translation: CASSPSGRGETQYF. The full variable domain, in which reference TRBV18 and TRBJ2-5 provide the parts outside the CDR3, is NAGVMQNPRHLVRRRGQEARLRCSPMKGHSHVYWYRQLPEEGLKFMVYLQKENIIDESGMPKERFSAEFPKEGPSILRIQQVVRGDSAAYFCASSPSGRGETQYFGPGTRLLVL.

This clone showed up just a few times. The CDR3: CASSPPGLRMNTEAFF. DNA of the CDR3: TGTGCCAGCAGCCCCCCAGGCCTGAGGATGAACACTGAAGCTTTCTTT. The genes are TRBV11-3 and TRBJ1-1; D is uncertain. Germline CDR1 is SGHNT and CDR2 is YENEEA. V dropped 5 bases and J dropped 0 bases, with 16 bases sitting between them. There are 16 residues in the CDR3.

This clone is judged large. J is TRBJ2-2 and V is TRBV19, with D perhaps TRBD1 (5 bases). Trimming took 6 bases from V and 0 from J, leaving 8 bases between them. This CDR3 has 14 residues. The germline gives CDR1 LNHDA, CDR2 SQIVND (reference sequence). The CDR3 coding sequence is TGTGCCAGTAGCCAGGGCCCGAACACCGGGGAGCTGTTTTTT. Translated, it gives CASSQGPNTGELFF.

The chain has TRBV18 and TRBJ2-7; D is undetermined. Germline V gene sequence: CDR1 KGHSH, CDR2 LQKENI. The V and J ends lost 3 bases and 0 bases respectively, with 3 bases between them. The CDR3 is made up of 12 amino acids. The CDR3 DNA reads TGTGCCAGCTCACCGAGCTCCTACGAGCAGTACGTC. It is translated as CASSPSSYEQYV.

This chain uses TRBV9 with TRBJ1-1, with D maybe TRBD1 (6 bases). CDR1 is SGDLS and CDR2 is YYNGEE in the germline V gene. The CDR3 loop spans 16 amino acids. V shed 4 bases and J shed 0 bases, with 16 bases lying between them. The CDR3 reads CASSTPLGGLNTEAFF. CDR3 DNA sequence: TGTGCCAGCAGCACCCCTCTGGGGGGCTTGAACACTGAAGCTTTCTTT.

In its sample, this clone was seen a few times. The rearrangement links TRBV6-8 to TRBJ1-6; D not certain. The V end lost 5 bases, the J end lost 8 bases, and 16 bases lay between the germline ends. The germline gives CDR1 MNHGY, CDR2 SAAAGT. The CDR3 sequence is 15 residues long. The DNA of the CDR3 is TGTGCCAGCAGTCCCCGGATAGGGAGAGATTCACCCCTCCACTTT. Protein: CASSPRIGRDSPLHF.

This clone was counted only a few times. The rearrangement joins TRBV11-3 to TRBJ1-3; maybe TRBD1 (5 bases). CDR3 length equals 16 residues. Trimming took off 1 base at V and 0 bases at J, with 10 bases between the two ends. Germline values: CDR1 SGHNT, CDR2 YENEEA. The CDR3 loop reads CASSLGQMSSGNTIYF. The CDR3, as DNA: TGTGCCAGCAGCTTAGGACAGATGAGCTCTGGAAACACCATATATTTT.

This clone was counted between two and nine times. This chain joins TRBV6-8 and TRBJ1-4; unclear D gene. V lost 6 bases to trimming and J lost 3 bases, with 11 bases between them. The CDR3 sequence is 14 residues long. Germline V gives CDR1 MNHGY, CDR2 SAAAGT. CDR3 nucleotide sequence: TGTGCCAGCAGCGACCCGGCGGCTAATGAAAAACTGTTTTTT. Its translation is CASSDPAANEKLFF.